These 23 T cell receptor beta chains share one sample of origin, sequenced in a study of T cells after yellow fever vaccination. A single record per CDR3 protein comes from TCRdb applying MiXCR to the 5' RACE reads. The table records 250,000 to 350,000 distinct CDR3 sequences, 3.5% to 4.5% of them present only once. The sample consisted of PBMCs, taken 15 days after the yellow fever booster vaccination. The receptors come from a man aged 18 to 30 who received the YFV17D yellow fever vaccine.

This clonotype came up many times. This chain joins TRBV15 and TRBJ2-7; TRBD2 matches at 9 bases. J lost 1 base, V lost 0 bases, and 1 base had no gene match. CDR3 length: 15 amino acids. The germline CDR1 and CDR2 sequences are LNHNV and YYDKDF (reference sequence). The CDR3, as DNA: TGTGCCACCAGCAGAGATCTAGCGGGGTCCTACGAGCAGTACTTC. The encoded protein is CATSRDLAGSYEQYF.

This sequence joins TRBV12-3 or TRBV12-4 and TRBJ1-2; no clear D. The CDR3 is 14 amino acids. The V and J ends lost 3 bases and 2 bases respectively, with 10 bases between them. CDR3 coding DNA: TGTGCCAGCAGTTTTAATCCGGAAAACTATGGCTACACCTTC. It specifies CASSFNPENYGYTF.

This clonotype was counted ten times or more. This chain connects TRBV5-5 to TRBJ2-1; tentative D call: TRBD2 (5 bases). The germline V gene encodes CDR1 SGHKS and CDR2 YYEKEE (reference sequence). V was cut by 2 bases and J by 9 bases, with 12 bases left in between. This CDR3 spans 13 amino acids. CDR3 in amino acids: CASSFNSGAEQFF. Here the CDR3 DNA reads TGTGCCAGCAGCTTTAACAGCGGCGCTGAGCAGTTCTTC.

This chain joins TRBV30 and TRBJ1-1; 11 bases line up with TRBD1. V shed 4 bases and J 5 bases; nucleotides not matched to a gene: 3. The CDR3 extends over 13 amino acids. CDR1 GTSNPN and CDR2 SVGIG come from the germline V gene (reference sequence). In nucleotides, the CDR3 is TGTGCCTGGAACGGACAGGGGGCGACTGAAGCTTTCTTT. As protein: CAWNGQGATEAFF.

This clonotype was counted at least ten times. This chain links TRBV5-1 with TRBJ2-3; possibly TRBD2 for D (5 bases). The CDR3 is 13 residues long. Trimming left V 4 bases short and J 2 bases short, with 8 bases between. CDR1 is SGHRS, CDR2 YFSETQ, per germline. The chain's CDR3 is CASSPGNTDTQYF. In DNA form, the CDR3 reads TGCGCCAGCAGCCCGGGGAACACAGATACGCAGTATTTT.

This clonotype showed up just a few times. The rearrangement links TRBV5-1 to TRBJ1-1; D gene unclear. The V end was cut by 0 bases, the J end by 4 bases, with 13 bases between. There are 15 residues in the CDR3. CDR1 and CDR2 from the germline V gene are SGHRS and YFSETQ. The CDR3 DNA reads TGCGCCAGCAGCTTGGAGCTAGCCATGAGCACTGAAGCTTTCTTT. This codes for CASSLELAMSTEAFF.

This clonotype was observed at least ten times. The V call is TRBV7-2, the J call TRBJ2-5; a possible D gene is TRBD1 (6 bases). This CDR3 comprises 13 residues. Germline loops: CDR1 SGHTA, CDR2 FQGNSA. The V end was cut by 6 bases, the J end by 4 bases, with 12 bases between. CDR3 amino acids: CASRKVGAETQYF. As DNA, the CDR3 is TGTGCCAGCAGGAAAGTGGGGGCAGAGACCCAGTACTTC.

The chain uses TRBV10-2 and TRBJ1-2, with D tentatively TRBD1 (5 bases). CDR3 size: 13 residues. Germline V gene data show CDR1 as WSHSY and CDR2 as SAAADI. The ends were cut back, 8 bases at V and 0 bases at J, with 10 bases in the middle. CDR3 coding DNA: TGCGCCAGCCGAGACAGTACTAACTATGGCTACACCTTC. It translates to CASRDSTNYGYTF.

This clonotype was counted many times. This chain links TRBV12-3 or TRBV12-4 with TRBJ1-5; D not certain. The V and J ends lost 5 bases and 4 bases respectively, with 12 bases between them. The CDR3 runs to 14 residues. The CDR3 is CASSLDIRNQPQHF. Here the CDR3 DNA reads TGTGCCAGCAGTCTTGACATACGGAATCAGCCCCAGCATTTT.

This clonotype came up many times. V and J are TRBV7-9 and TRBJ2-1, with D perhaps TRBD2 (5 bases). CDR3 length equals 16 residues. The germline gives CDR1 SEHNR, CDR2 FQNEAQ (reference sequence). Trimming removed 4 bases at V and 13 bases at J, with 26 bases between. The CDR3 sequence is CASSSPSAGVEEGQFF. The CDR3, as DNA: TGTGCCAGCAGCTCCCCCTCGGCTGGGGTGGAGGAAGGTCAGTTCTTC.

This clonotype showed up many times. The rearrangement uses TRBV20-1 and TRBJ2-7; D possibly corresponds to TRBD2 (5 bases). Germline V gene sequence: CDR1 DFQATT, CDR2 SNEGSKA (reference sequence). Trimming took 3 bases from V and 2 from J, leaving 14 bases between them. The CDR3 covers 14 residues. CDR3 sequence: CSARGGGGTYEQYF. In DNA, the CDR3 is TGCAGTGCTAGGGGCGGCGGAGGAACCTACGAGCAGTACTTC.

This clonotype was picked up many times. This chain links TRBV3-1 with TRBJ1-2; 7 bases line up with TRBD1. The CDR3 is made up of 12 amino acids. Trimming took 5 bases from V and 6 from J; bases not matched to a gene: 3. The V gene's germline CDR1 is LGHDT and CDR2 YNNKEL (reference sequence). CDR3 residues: CASSEQGNGYTF. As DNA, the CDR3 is TGTGCCAGCAGCGAACAGGGGAATGGCTACACCTTC.

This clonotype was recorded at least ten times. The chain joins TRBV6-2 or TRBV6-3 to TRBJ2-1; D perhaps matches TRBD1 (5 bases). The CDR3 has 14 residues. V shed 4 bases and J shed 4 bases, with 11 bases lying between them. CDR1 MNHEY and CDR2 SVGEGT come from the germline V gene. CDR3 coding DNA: TGTGCCAGCAGTTTAAATCACAGGTACAATGAGCAGTTCTTC. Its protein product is CASSLNHRYNEQFF.

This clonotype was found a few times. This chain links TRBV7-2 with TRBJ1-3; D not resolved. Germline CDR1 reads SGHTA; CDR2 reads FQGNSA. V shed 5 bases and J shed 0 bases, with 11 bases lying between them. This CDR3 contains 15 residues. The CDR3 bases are TGTGCCAGCAGCAAACAGAAGATCTCTGGAAACACCATATATTTT. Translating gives CASSKQKISGNTIYF. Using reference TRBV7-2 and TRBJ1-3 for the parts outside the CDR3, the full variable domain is GAGVSQSPSNKVTEKGKDVELRCDPISGHTALYWYRQSLGQGLEFLIYFQGNSAPDKSGLPSDRFSAERTGGSVSTLTIQRTQQEDSAVYLCASSKQKISGNTIYFGEGSWLTVV.

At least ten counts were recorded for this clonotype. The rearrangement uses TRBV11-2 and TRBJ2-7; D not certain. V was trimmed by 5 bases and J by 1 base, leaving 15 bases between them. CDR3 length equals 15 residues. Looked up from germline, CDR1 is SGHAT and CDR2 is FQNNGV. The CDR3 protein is CASSQERFGSYEQYF. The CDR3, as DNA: TGTGCCAGCAGCCAGGAGAGGTTTGGGTCCTACGAGCAGTACTTC.

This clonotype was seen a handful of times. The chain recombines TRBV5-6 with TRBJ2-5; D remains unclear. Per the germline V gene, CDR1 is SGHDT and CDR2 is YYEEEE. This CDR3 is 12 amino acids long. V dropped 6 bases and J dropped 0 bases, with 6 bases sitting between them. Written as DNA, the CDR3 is TGTGCCAGCACCTTTGACCAAGAGACCCAGTACTTC. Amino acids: CASTFDQETQYF.

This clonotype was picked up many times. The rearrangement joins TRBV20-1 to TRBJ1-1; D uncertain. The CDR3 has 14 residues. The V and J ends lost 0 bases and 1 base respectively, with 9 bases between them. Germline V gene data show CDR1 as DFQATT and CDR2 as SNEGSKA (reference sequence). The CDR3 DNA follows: TGCAGTGCTAGAGATCCGCGCAGGAACACTGAAGCTTTCTTT. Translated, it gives CSARDPRRNTEAFF.

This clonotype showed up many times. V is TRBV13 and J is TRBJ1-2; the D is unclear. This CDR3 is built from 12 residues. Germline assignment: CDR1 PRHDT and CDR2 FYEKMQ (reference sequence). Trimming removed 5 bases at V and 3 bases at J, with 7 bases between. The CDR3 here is CASSHRDYGYTF. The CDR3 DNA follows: TGTGCCAGCAGCCATCGGGACTATGGCTACACCTTC.

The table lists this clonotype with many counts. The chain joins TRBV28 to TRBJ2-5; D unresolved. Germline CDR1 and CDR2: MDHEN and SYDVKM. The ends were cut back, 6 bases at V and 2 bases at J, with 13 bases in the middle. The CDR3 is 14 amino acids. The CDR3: CASSPTVAQETQYF. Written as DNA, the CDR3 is TGTGCCAGCAGCCCCACGGTCGCACAAGAGACCCAGTACTTC.

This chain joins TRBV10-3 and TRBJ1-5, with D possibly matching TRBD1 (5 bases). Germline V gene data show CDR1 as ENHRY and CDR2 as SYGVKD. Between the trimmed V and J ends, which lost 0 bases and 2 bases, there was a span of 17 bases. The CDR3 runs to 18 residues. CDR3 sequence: CAISESTKGLIGNQPQHF. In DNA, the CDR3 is TGTGCCATCAGTGAGTCGACGAAGGGGCTAATAGGCAATCAGCCCCAGCATTTT.

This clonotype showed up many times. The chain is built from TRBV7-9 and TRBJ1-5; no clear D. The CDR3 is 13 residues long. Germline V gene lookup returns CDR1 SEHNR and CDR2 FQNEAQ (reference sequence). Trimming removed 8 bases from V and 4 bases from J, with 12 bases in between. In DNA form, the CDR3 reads TGTGCCAGCTCCTCCAGGTCTAATCAGCCCCAGCATTTT. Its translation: CASSSRSNQPQHF.

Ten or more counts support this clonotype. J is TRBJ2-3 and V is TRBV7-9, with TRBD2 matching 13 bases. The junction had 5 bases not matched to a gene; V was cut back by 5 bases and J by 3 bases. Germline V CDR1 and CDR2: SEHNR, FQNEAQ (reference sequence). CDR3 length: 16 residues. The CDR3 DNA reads TGTGCCAGCAGCCCCCGGACTAGCGGGGGAACAGATACGCAGTATTTT. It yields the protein CASSPRTSGGTDTQYF.

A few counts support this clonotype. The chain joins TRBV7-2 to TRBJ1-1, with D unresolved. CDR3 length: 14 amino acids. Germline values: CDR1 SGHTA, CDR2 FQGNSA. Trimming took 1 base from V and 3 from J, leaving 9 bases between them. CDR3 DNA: TGTGCCAGCAGCTTAGTCCGACCCCACACTGAAGCTTTCTTT. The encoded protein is CASSLVRPHTEAFF.